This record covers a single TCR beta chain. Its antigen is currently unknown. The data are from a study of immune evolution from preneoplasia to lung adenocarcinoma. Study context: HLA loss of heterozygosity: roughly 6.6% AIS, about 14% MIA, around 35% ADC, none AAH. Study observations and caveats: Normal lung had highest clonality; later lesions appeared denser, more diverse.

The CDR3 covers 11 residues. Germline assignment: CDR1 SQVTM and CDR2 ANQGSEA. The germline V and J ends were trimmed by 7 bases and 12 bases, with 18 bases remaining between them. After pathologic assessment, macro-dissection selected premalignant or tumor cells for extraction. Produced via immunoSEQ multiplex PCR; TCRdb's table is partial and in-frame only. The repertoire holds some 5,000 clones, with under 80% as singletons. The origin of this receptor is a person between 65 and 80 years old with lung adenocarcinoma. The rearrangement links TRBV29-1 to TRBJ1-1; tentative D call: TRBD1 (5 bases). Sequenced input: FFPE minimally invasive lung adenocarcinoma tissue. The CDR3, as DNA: TGCAGCGAGGCGACAGCAGAAAGATCTTTCTTT. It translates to CSEATAERSFF.